This note documents a single TCR beta chain sequence. The data were obtained in a study of blood T cells in healthy people across ages. CDR3 length: 15 residues. The V gene's germline CDR1 is SNHLY and CDR2 FYNNEI. With V trimmed by 5 bases and J by 5 bases, 9 bases remained unmatched. Together with a sample-barcoded 5' primer, a J-beta primer mix was included in a second PCR lasting about 7 to 12 cycles. TCRdb fed the 5' RACE reads into MiXCR, producing one record per CDR3 protein. Of about 1.5 million distinct CDR3 sequences in the sample, 42% were seen once. The chain couples TRBV2 to TRBJ1-1; 9 positions match TRBD1. The sequenced sample consisted of blood. The receptor was isolated from a woman younger than 35 in good health. The CDR3 DNA reads as TGTGCCAGCAGTCGGGACAGGGTGGGTGAAACTGAAGCTTTCTTT. It specifies CASSRDRVGETEAFF.